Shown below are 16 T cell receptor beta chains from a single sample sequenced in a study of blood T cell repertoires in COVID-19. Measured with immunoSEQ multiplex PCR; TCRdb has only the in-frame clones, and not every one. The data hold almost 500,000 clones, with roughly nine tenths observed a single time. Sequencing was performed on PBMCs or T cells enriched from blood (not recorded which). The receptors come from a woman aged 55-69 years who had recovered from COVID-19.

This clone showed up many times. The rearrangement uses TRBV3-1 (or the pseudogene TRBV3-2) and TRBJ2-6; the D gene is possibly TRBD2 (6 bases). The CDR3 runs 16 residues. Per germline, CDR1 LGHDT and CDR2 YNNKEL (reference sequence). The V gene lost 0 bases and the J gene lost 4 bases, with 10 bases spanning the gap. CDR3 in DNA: TGTGCCAGCAGCCAAGATCGGGAGTTGGGGGCCAACGTCCTGACTTTC. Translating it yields CASSQDRELGANVLTF.

CDR3 coding DNA: TGCGCCAGCAGCCAGTCTAGCGGGGGGTACAATGAGCAGTTCTTC. Protein: CASSQSSGGYNEQFF. The chain combines TRBV4-1 with TRBJ2-1, with 11 bases identical to TRBD2. From germline, CDR1 is MGHRA and CDR2 YSYEKL. Trimming removed 3 bases from V and 4 bases from J; junction bases left unmatched: 2. This CDR3 comprises 15 residues.

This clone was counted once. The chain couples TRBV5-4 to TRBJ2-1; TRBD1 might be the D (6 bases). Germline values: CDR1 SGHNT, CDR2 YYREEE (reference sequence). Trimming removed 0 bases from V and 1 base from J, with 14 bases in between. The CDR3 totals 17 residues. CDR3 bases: TGTGCCAGCAGCTTGGCCGCAGGGGCTCCTTCCTACAATGAGCAGTTCTTC. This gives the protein CASSLAAGAPSYNEQFF.

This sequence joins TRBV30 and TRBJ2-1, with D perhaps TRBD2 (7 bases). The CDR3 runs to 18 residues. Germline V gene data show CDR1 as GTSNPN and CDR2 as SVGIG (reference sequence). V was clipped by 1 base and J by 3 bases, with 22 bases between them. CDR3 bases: TGTGCCTGGAGTGGGGGGCGTCAGGGAGGGGAGATCTACAATGAGCAGTTCTTC. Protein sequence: CAWSGGRQGGEIYNEQFF.

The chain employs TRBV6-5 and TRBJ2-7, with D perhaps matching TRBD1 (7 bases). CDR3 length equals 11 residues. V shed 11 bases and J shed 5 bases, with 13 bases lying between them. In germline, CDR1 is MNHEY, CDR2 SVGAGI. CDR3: CAGGQRDEQYF. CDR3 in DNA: TGTGCCGGGGGACAGCGGGACGAGCAGTACTTC.

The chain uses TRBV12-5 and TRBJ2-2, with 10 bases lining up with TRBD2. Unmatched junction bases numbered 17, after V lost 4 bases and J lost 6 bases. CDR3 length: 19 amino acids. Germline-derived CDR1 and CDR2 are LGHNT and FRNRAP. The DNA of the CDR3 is TGTGCTAGTGGTTCCCGGCCTGGGCCACTAGCGGGGAGGGCCGGGGAGCTGTTTTTT. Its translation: CASGSRPGPLAGRAGELFF. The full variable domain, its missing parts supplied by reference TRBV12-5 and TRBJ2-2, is DARVTQTPRHKVTEMGQEVTMRCQPILGHNTVFWYRQTMMQGLELLAYFRNRAPLDDSGMPKDRFSAEMPDATLATLKIQPSEPRDSAVYFCASGSRPGPLAGRAGELFFGEGSRLTVL.

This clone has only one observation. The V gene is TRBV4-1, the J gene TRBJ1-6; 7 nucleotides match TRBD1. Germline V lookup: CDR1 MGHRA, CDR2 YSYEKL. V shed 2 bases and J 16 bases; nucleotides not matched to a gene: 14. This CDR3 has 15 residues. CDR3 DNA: TGCGCCAGCAGCCAAACAGGGGCCGGATCAGTTCGTCTCCACTTT. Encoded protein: CASSQTGAGSVRLHF.

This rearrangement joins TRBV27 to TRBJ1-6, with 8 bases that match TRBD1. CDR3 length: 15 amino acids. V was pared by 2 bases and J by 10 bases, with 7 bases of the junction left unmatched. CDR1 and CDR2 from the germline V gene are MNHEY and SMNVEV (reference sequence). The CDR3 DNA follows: TGTGCCAGCAGTTTAAGGCAGGGGGCGAGGTCACCCCTCCACTTT. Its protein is CASSLRQGARSPLHF.

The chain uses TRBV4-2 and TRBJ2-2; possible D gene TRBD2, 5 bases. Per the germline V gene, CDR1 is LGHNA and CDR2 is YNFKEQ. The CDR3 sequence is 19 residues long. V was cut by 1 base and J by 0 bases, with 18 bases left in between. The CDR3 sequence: CASSQVGYVSGPNTGELFF. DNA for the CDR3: TGTGCCAGCAGCCAAGTGGGTTATGTAAGCGGCCCGAACACCGGGGAGCTGTTTTTT.

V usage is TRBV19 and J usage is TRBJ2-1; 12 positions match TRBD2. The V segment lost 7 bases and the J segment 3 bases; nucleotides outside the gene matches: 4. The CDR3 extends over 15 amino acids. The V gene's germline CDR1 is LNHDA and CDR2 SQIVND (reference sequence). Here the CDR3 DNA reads TGTGCCAGTACCCGACTAGCGGGGGTCTACAATGAGCAGTTCTTC. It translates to CASTRLAGVYNEQFF.

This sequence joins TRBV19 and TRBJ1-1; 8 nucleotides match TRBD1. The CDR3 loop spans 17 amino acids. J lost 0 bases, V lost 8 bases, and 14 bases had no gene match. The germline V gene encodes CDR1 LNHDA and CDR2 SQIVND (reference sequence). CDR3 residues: CASQYPGTGEMNTEAFF. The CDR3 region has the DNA TGTGCCAGTCAATACCCCGGGACAGGCGAGATGAACACTGAAGCTTTCTTT.

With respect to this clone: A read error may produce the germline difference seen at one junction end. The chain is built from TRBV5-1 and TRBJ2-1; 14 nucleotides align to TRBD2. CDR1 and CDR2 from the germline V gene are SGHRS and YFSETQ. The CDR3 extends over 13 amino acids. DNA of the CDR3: TGCGCCAGCAGCTTGGGGACTAGCGGGGGGCAGGTCTTC. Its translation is CASSLGTSGGQVF.

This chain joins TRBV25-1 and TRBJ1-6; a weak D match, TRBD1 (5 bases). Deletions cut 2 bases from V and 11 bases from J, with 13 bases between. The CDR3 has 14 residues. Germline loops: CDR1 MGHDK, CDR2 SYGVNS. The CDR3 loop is CASSERGRGPPLHF. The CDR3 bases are TGTGCCAGCAGTGAAAGGGGAAGGGGTCCACCCCTCCACTTT.

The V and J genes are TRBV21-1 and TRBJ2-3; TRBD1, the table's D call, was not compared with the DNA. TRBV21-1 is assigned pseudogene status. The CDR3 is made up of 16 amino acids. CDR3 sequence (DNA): TGTGCCAGCAGCAAAGAAGGACAGGGAAGGACAGATACGCAGTATTTT. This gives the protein CASSKEGQGRTDTQYF.

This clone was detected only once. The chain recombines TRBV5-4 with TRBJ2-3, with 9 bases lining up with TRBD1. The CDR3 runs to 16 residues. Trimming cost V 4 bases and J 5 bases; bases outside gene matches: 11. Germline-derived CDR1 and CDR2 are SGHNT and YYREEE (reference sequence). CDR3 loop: CASSNTKQGAGDTQYF. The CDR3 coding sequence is TGTGCCAGCAGCAATACTAAACAGGGGGCAGGAGATACGCAGTATTTT.

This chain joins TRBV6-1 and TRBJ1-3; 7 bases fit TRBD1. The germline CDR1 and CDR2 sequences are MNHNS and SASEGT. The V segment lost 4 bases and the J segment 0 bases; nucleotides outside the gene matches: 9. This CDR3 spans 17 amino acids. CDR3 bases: TGTGCCAGCAGTGGTGGGGGACAGAGATTCTCTGGAAACACCATATATTTT. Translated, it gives CASSGGGQRFSGNTIYF.